Sequencing of this TCR beta chain was carried out in a study of blood T cell repertoires in COVID-19. Overall study: Collection of acute and convalescent COVID-19 samples took place in the United States, Italy and Spain.

Per the study methods: Researchers report that nucleated cell counts were estimated from reference gene primer amplification. Assay used: immunoSEQ multiplex PCR; TCRdb lists only in-frame clones, some missing. For V, J and clone size, that table is used; D and trimming come from the DNA. Of hundreds of thousands of clones in the sample, under 90% were seen once. The CDR3 contains 13 residues. Germline V gene sequence: CDR1 SGHTA, CDR2 FQGNSA. Trimming stripped 1 base from V and 8 bases from J, with 11 bases between. V usage is TRBV7-2 and J usage is TRBJ1-2; D unclear. Sequenced material: peripheral blood. The sequence was obtained from a woman in her 30s with COVID-19, enrolled during active disease. The CDR3 sequence is CASSLGLEGGYTF. CDR3 coding DNA: TGTGCCAGCAGCTTAGGGCTGGAGGGAGGCTACACCTTC.